This T cell receptor beta chain stems from a study of T cells in Graves' hyperthyroidism and ophthalmopathy. Study in general: The blood sample was taken at first diagnosis, before treatment began. General study points: In the analysis, a 13 V-J model separated ophthalmopathy from stable hyperthyroidism.

Clinical symptoms, serum thyroxine and TRAb, thyroid ultrasound and orbital computed tomography together formed the diagnostic basis. The CDR3 regions of TCR beta were amplified from RNA transcripts. Primed by the HTBI set, a first-round RT-PCR was run on the TCR CDR3. TCRdb re-called the multiplex PCR reads through MiXCR, storing one row per CDR3 protein. The table lists about 760,000 distinct CDR3 sequences, about a third of them singletons. In the case of this clonotype: The antigen remains undetermined.

This CDR3 spans 14 amino acids. Germline V gives CDR1 LNHDA, CDR2 SQIVND (reference sequence). Trimming took 3 bases from V and 4 from J; bases not matched to a gene: 0. The specimen was blood. The V gene is TRBV19, the J gene TRBJ2-2, with 9 bases that match TRBD2. The clonotype comes from a middle-aged woman with Graves' hyperthyroidism. In DNA, the CDR3 is TGTGCCAGTAGTATTAGCGGGGGCACCGGGGAGCTGTTTTTT. It translates to CASSISGGTGELFF.